This TCR beta chain was observed in a study of CD8 T cells in Susac syndrome. The CDR3 totals 15 residues. Trimming left V 3 bases short and J 2 bases short, with 12 bases between. Germline CDR1 is SNHLY and CDR2 is FYNNEI. Diagnostic criteria defined recently for definite or probable disease were met by the Susac syndrome patients. Reverse transcription of roughly 0.5 to 1 ug RNA used random hexamers. MiXCR was run by TCRdb on the immunoSEQ multiplex PCR reads, yielding one entry per CDR3 protein. This sample has 170,000 or so distinct CDR3 sequences, with about 96% found just once. The chain has TRBV2 and TRBJ2-3, with TRBD1 as a possible D gene (6 bases). This TCR came from a human donor with Susac syndrome. The sequencing sample was made of CD4+ T cells from PBMCs. The CDR3 DNA sequence: TGTGCCAGCAGTGAGGACAGCCTCCTCACAGATACGCAGTATTTT. Translation: CASSEDSLLTDTQYF. Complete variable domain (other parts from reference TRBV2 and TRBJ2-3): EPEVTQTPSHQVTQMGQEVILRCVPISNHLYFYWYRQILGQKVEFLVSFYNNEISEKSEIFDDQFSVERPDGSNFTLKIRSTKLEDSAMYFCASSEDSLLTDTQYFGPGTRLTVL.